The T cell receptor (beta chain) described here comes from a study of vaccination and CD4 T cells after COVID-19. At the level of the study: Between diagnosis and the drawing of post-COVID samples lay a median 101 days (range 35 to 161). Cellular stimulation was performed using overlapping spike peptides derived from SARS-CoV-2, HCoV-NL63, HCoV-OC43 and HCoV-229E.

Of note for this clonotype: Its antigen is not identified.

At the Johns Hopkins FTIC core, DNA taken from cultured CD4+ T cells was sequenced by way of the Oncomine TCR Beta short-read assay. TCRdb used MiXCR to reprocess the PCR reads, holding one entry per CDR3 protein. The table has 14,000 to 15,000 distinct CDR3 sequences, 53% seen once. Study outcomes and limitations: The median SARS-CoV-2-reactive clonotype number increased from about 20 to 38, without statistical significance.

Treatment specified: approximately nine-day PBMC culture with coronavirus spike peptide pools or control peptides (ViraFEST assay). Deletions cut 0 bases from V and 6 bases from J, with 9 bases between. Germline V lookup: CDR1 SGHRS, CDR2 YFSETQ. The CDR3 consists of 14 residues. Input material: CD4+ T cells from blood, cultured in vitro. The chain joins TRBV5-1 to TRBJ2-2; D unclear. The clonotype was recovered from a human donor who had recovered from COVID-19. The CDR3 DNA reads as TGCGCCAGCAGCTTGGATGTTTGGTCCGGGGAGCTGTTTTTT. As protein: CASSLDVWSGELFF.